This TCR beta chain originates from a study of blood T cell repertoires in COVID-19. Study summary: Sites across the United States, Italy and Spain contributed samples from acute and convalescent COVID-19. In each case, the material was cDNA or gDNA derived from T cells, B-cell-depleted T cells, or PBMCs.

Trimming took 0 bases from V and 6 from J, leaving 12 bases between them. CDR3 length: 14 residues. Germline V lookup: CDR1 SGHRS, CDR2 YFSETQ. Study processing details: Reference gene primers were amplified, and this amplification served to estimate nucleated cell counts. The repertoire was sequenced with immunoSEQ multiplex PCR; TCRdb's copy has only in-frame clones and lacks some. The V and J calls and clone size come from that table; D and trimming were worked out from the DNA. The table lists about 70,000 clones, around 85% of them singletons, with approximately 32% in the top ten. The clonotype was recovered from a woman older than 75 with active or convalescent COVID-19. This chain links TRBV5-1 with TRBJ1-2, with no clear D. Sequencing input: peripheral blood. CDR3 DNA: TGCGCCAGCAGCTTGGAGGAGGGCGCGAATGGCTACACCTTC. Encoded protein: CASSLEEGANGYTF.